The text below deals with one T cell receptor beta chain. V was cut by 1 base and J by 6 bases, with 18 bases left in between. The CDR3 covers 16 residues. Germline-derived CDR1 and CDR2 are SGHAT and FQDESV (reference sequence). The data belong to a study of CDR3 diversity in severe acne. One entry per CDR3 protein, called by TCRdb with MiXCR from the PCR reads. The data show roughly 81,000 distinct CDR3 sequences, with about 50% seen just once and 10% held by the top ten. This TCR came from a male donor in good health, serving as a control. The chain couples TRBV11-1 to TRBJ1-2; TRBD1 might be the D (5 bases). The sample taken for sequencing was blood. The CDR3: CASSLGPSGQGNGYTF. The CDR3 DNA sequence: TGTGCCAGCAGCTTAGGTCCTTCCGGCCAGGGCAATGGCTACACCTTC.